The 3 T cell receptor beta chains in this list originate from one sample, sequenced in a study of T cells in Graves' hyperthyroidism and ophthalmopathy. Amplified regions were TCR beta CDR3 sequences from RNA transcripts. During a first-round RT-PCR of the TCR CDR3, the HTBI primer set was used. TCRdb recomputed calls from the multiplex PCR reads with MiXCR, one row per CDR3 protein. In the table there are a few hundred thousand distinct CDR3 sequences, 21% of which are singletons. The sample taken for sequencing was blood. The receptors originated from a woman aged 45 to 65 with Graves' hyperthyroidism.

This clonotype has at least ten counts. The gene calls are TRBV20-1 and TRBJ2-7; D not certain. Trimming shortened V by 1 base and J by 6 bases, and 10 bases separated the two germline ends. The germline V gene encodes CDR1 DFQATT and CDR2 SNEGSKA (reference sequence). The CDR3 is made up of 12 amino acids. The DNA for the CDR3 is TGCAGTGCTAGAGTTGTAGGGCGCGAGCAGTACTTC. Protein sequence: CSARVVGREQYF.

The rearrangement links TRBV6-2 or TRBV6-3 to TRBJ2-1, with 11 nucleotides matching TRBD2. Germline trimming cut 6 bases from V and 2 bases from J; bases unmatched to any gene: 6. Germline values: CDR1 MNHEY, CDR2 SVGEGT. The CDR3 runs 16 residues. In DNA form, the CDR3 reads TGTGCCAGCAGGCTAGCGGGAGGCCACCCCTACAATGAGCAGTTCTTC. Translating gives CASRLAGGHPYNEQFF.

This clonotype has at least ten counts. The rearrangement uses TRBV12-3 or TRBV12-4 and TRBJ2-3; no definite D call. Between the trimmed V and J ends, which lost 7 bases and 1 base, there was a span of 9 bases. CDR3 length equals 13 residues. The CDR3 region is CASILAGTDTQYF. The CDR3 coding sequence is TGTGCCAGCATATTAGCAGGCACAGATACGCAGTATTTT.